The rows below give T cell receptor beta chains drawn from one sample of a study of T cell responses to AZD1222 COVID-19 vaccine. Repertoires were generated with immunoSEQ multiplex PCR, while TCRdb's copy carries only in-frame clones and drops some. The repertoire includes tens of thousands of clones, approximately 90% of them detected once, and under 25% sits in the top ten. The source was peripheral blood, collected on day 0 of AZD1222 vaccination. These receptors all stem from an adult in good health. CDR3s include the opening cysteine and the closing phenylalanine or tryptophan. The order of the fields is D gene, J gene, V gene, clone size, CDR3 DNA, CDR3 protein. D genes are given only for firm matches. Some rows mark clone size as missing; the rest say once, few, many or name a class of expanded clone.

D: -
J: TRBJ1-1
V: TRBV5-1
size: -
DNA: TGCGCCAGCAGCTTGGTGGGGGACACCCGGTTCGCTGAAGCTTTCTTT
CDR3: CASSLVGDTRFAEAFF

D: TRBD2
J: TRBJ2-7
V: TRBV5-1
size: -
DNA: TGCGCCAGCAGCCTAACTAGCGGGATCTACGAGCAGTACTTC
CDR3: CASSLTSGIYEQYF

D: -
J: TRBJ2-7
V: TRBV15
size: few
DNA: TGTGCCACCAGCGGGATCTTGGGTGGGCACGAGCAGTACTTC
CDR3: CATSGILGGHEQYF

D: TRBD2
J: TRBJ2-7
V: TRBV3-1/TRBV3-2
size: -
DNA: TGTGCCAGCAGCCAGGGACTAGCGGTCTACGAGCAGTACTTC
CDR3: CASSQGLAVYEQYF

D: TRBD2
J: TRBJ2-7
V: TRBV7-2
size: -
DNA: TGTGCCAGCAGCGTTACTAGCGGGAGCGGTTACGAGCAGTACTTC
CDR3: CASSVTSGSGYEQYF

D: -
J: TRBJ1-6
V: TRBV2
size: few
DNA: TGTGCCAGCAACGGGGCGACTAGTTCACCCCTCCACTTT
CDR3: CASNGATSSPLHF

D: -
J: TRBJ1-1
V: TRBV7-2
size: few
DNA: TGTGCCAGCAGCTTTGGGATGCTGAACACTGAAGCTTTCTTT
CDR3: CASSFGMLNTEAFF

D: TRBD2
J: TRBJ2-3
V: TRBV30
size: -
DNA: TGTGCCTGGAGCCCCGGGCTAAGCGGGATCACAGATACGCAGTATTTT
CDR3: CAWSPGLSGITDTQYF

D: -
J: TRBJ2-1
V: TRBV18
size: -
DNA: TGTGCCAGCTCCCCCTCCTACAATGAGCAGTTCTTC
CDR3: CASSPSYNEQFF

D: TRBD2
J: TRBJ2-7
V: TRBV11-3
size: -
DNA: TGTGCCAGCAGCTTCCCGGGGCGGGGGAAGTACGAGCAGTACTTC
CDR3: CASSFPGRGKYEQYF

D: -
J: TRBJ2-7
V: TRBV28
size: -
DNA: TGTGCCAGCAGTTTGCTTGGCTACGAGCAGTACTTC
CDR3: CASSLLGYEQYF

D: -
J: TRBJ1-2
V: TRBV4-2
size: -
DNA: TGTGCCAGCAGCCAAGAAATGGGATCTAACTATGGCTACACCTTC
CDR3: CASSQEMGSNYGYTF

D: -
J: TRBJ1-1
V: TRBV7-8
size: once
DNA: TGTGCCAGCAGCTTATCGGCGAAGAACACTGAAGCTTTCTTT
CDR3: CASSLSAKNTEAFF

D: -
J: TRBJ2-3
V: TRBV7-8
size: -
DNA: TGTGCCAGCACCAAGCTAAGTCACTTCACAGATACGCAGTATTTT
CDR3: CASTKLSHFTDTQYF

D: -
J: TRBJ1-1
V: TRBV19
size: -
DNA: TGTGCCAGTACCCCCAAGCTGAACACTGAAGCTTTCTTT
CDR3: CASTPKLNTEAFF

D: TRBD1
J: TRBJ1-1
V: TRBV6-5
size: -
DNA: TGTGCCAGCAGTTACCAGGGACAGGGGAAGAACACTGAAGCTTTCTTT
CDR3: CASSYQGQGKNTEAFF

D: -
J: TRBJ2-3
V: TRBV21-1
size: -
DNA: TGTGCCAGCGACCCTTGCCCGGGACAGGGAAACACAGATACGCAGTATTTT
CDR3: CASDPCPGQGNTDTQYF

D: -
J: TRBJ1-2
V: TRBV6-5
size: -
DNA: TGTGCCAGCAGTCATCTAAGGCCCGGGAACTATGGCTACACCTTC
CDR3: CASSHLRPGNYGYTF

D: -
J: TRBJ2-7
V: TRBV6-1
size: -
DNA: TGTGCCAGCAGTGAAGAGGGTTTAAGCTCCTACGAGCAGTACTTC
CDR3: CASSEEGLSSYEQYF

D: -
J: TRBJ2-7
V: TRBV6-5
size: few
DNA: TGTGCCAGCAGGGCCCGGGACCCGACCTACGAGCAGTACTTC
CDR3: CASRARDPTYEQYF

D: -
J: TRBJ1-5
V: TRBV2
size: -
DNA: TGTGCCAGCAGGGAACAGGCTCGAAGCAATCAGCCCCAGCATTTT
CDR3: CASREQARSNQPQHF

D: -
J: TRBJ1-2
V: TRBV7-2
size: once
DNA: TGTGCCAGCAGCTTAGATCCGGGTAGTGGCTACACCTTC
CDR3: CASSLDPGSGYTF

D: -
J: TRBJ1-1
V: TRBV30
size: -
DNA: TGTGCCTGGACAAAGACGTCTAACACTGAAGCTTTCTTT
CDR3: CAWTKTSNTEAFF

D: TRBD1
J: TRBJ1-1
V: TRBV29-1
size: once
DNA: TGCAGCGTGGACGGGACAGGGGATGAAGCTTTCTTT
CDR3: CSVDGTGDEAFF

D: -
J: TRBJ1-2
V: TRBV5-1
size: -
DNA: TGCGCCAGCAGCTTGGGCACTGGGTATGGCTATGGCTACACCTTC
CDR3: CASSLGTGYGYGYTF

D: -
J: TRBJ1-4
V: TRBV2
size: -
DNA: TGTGCCAGCAGCATGCTAGTTGCAACTAATGAAAAACTGTTTTTT
CDR3: CASSMLVATNEKLFF

D: -
J: TRBJ2-7
V: TRBV6-1
size: -
DNA: TGTGCCAGCAGTGAGGCCAGATCCTACGAGCAGTACTTC
CDR3: CASSEARSYEQYF

D: -
J: TRBJ2-3
V: TRBV7-3
size: -
DNA: TGTGCCAGCAGCCCCGGCCCAGGGGCCGGGACAGATACGCAGTATTTT
CDR3: CASSPGPGAGTDTQYF

D: -
J: TRBJ1-5
V: TRBV19
size: once
DNA: TGTGCCAGTAGTATTCCAGAATGGCATAGCAATCAGCCCCAGCATTTT
CDR3: CASSIPEWHSNQPQHF

D: -
J: TRBJ2-1
V: TRBV29-1
size: -
DNA: TGCAGCGTGGCGGGACGGCCCCCGTTCTTC
CDR3: CSVAGRPPFF

D: -
J: TRBJ2-1
V: TRBV29-1
size: -
DNA: TGCAGCGCCACGTCGGGGAGCTCCTACAATGAGCAGTTCTTC
CDR3: CSATSGSSYNEQFF

D: -
J: TRBJ1-2
V: TRBV7-9
size: once
DNA: TGTGCCAGCAGCCCCCAGGGCAATAACTATGGCTACACCTTC
CDR3: CASSPQGNNYGYTF

D: -
J: TRBJ1-6
V: TRBV3-1/TRBV3-2
size: -
DNA: TGTGCCAGCAGCCCGAGAGGGAATAATTCACCCCTCCACTTT
CDR3: CASSPRGNNSPLHF

D: -
J: TRBJ1-4
V: TRBV29-1
size: -
DNA: TGCAGCGTTCGGTGGGGTGAAAAACTGTTTTTT
CDR3: CSVRWGEKLFF

D: TRBD1
J: TRBJ1-4
V: TRBV7-9
size: few
DNA: TGTGCCAGCAGAGCTGGACAGGGGCCTAATGAAAAACTGTTTTTT
CDR3: CASRAGQGPNEKLFF

D: TRBD1
J: TRBJ2-2
V: TRBV7-9
size: -
DNA: TGTGCCAGCAGCCCGGGGGACAGGGGGCAAACCGGGGAGCTGTTTTTT
CDR3: CASSPGDRGQTGELFF

D: -
J: TRBJ2-5
V: TRBV3-1/TRBV3-2
size: -
DNA: TGTGCCAGCAGCCAAGGGGGGGAGACCCAGTACTTC
CDR3: CASSQGGETQYF

D: -
J: TRBJ1-2
V: TRBV5-1
size: -
DNA: TGCGCCAGCAGCTTGGGCACAACATCATATGGCTACACCTTC
CDR3: CASSLGTTSYGYTF

D: TRBD1
J: TRBJ1-4
V: TRBV7-9
size: -
DNA: TGTGCCAGCAGCTTAGCCCAGGGGGCGCTTGTTAGGAATGAAAAACTGTTTTTT
CDR3: CASSLAQGALVRNEKLFF

D: -
J: TRBJ1-4
V: TRBV4-2
size: -
DNA: TGTGCCAGCAGCCAAGAAAGAGGGGGAAATGAAAAACTGTTTTTT
CDR3: CASSQERGGNEKLFF

D: TRBD2
J: TRBJ2-2
V: TRBV4-1
size: -
DNA: TGCGCCAGCAGCCAACGGAGCGGGACGAACACCGGGGAGCTGTTTTTT
CDR3: CASSQRSGTNTGELFF

D: -
J: TRBJ1-1
V: TRBV29-1
size: -
DNA: TGCAGCGTTGACGGGGGTCAAAACACTGAAGCTTTCTTT
CDR3: CSVDGGQNTEAFF

D: TRBD1
J: TRBJ2-7
V: TRBV25-1
size: few
DNA: TGTGCCACCCATGGACAGGGTCTCTACGAGCAGTACTTC
CDR3: CATHGQGLYEQYF

D: TRBD2
J: TRBJ2-7
V: TRBV10-3
size: once
DNA: TGTGCCATCAGTGAGTCACCGGGACTAGCATCCTACGAGCAGTACTTC
CDR3: CAISESPGLASYEQYF

D: -
J: TRBJ2-1
V: TRBV28
size: -
DNA: TGTGCCAGCAGTTACTCCTACAATGAGCAGTTCTTC
CDR3: CASSYSYNEQFF

D: -
J: TRBJ2-7
V: TRBV3-1/TRBV3-2
size: once
DNA: TGTGCCAGCAGCCAAGGGTGGCAGGACTCCTACGAGCAGTACTTC
CDR3: CASSQGWQDSYEQYF

D: -
J: TRBJ1-2
V: TRBV2
size: once
DNA: TGTGCCAGCGATACAGGTGGGACGACTAACTATGGCTACACCTTC
CDR3: CASDTGGTTNYGYTF

D: -
J: TRBJ1-5
V: TRBV10-3
size: -
DNA: TGTGCCATACAAAGGGACCGGGGCGACTATAGCAATCAGCCCCAGCATTTT
CDR3: CAIQRDRGDYSNQPQHF

D: TRBD1
J: TRBJ1-1
V: TRBV12-3/TRBV12-4
size: few
DNA: TGTGCCGCCAGACAGGGCGAAAACACTGAAGCTTTCTTT
CDR3: CAARQGENTEAFF

D: TRBD2
J: TRBJ2-3
V: TRBV5-1
size: once
DNA: TGCGCCAGCAGCTTAAGAAGCGGGAGTGTAGCAGATACGCAGTATTTT
CDR3: CASSLRSGSVADTQYF

D: -
J: TRBJ2-5
V: TRBV3-1/TRBV3-2
size: -
DNA: TGTGCCAGCAGCCAAGAGCCTGGGGCCTTCGGTTACTTC
CDR3: CASSQEPGAFGYF

D: TRBD1
J: TRBJ2-3
V: TRBV5-5
size: once
DNA: TGTGCCAGCAGCTCCAACAGGGGCCGAGGTGGTGCAGATACGCAGTATTTT
CDR3: CASSSNRGRGGADTQYF

D: TRBD1
J: TRBJ2-7
V: TRBV5-6
size: -
DNA: TGTGCCAGCAGCCTCCGACCGGGACAGGGGGGCTACGAGCAGTACTTC
CDR3: CASSLRPGQGGYEQYF

D: TRBD2
J: TRBJ2-1
V: TRBV5-5
size: -
DNA: TGTGCCAGCAGCCGAGGACTAGCGGGAGTTGATGAGCAGTTCTTC
CDR3: CASSRGLAGVDEQFF

D: -
J: TRBJ2-1
V: TRBV4-2
size: -
DNA: TGTGCCAGCAGCCAAGGCGTTGCAAACAACAATGAGCAGTTCTTC
CDR3: CASSQGVANNNEQFF